Listed here are 7 T cell receptor beta chains from one sample, sequenced in a study of control samples from healthy donors and cancer patients. Clones were read by immunoSEQ multiplex PCR, and TCRdb kept only the in-frame ones, dropping some. In the table there are some 150,000 clones, around 90% of which are singletons. Specimen: blood. The source of these receptors is a man aged 18 to 30 in good health.

This clone was observed a few times. The V gene is TRBV4-3, the J gene TRBJ2-7, with D unclear. The germline V gene encodes CDR1 LGHNA and CDR2 YSLEER. CDR3 length: 14 amino acids. Trimming stripped 0 bases from V and 3 bases from J, with 9 bases between. The CDR3 DNA reads as TGCGCCAGCAGCCAAGAAGTCAGGCGCTACGAGCAGTACTTC. Encoded protein: CASSQEVRRYEQYF.

J is TRBJ1-3 and V is TRBV25-1, with D possibly TRBD1 on 5 matching bases. The CDR3 is 14 residues long. Trimming took 2 bases from V and 0 from J, leaving 5 bases between them. Germline V CDR1 and CDR2: MGHDK, SYGVNS. The CDR3 nucleotides are TGTGCCAGCAGTGAAGACAGCTCTGGAAACACCATATATTTT. This sequence encodes CASSEDSSGNTIYF.

V gene TRBV7-8 combines with J gene TRBJ2-4, with D possibly called TRBD1 or TRBD2 (5 bases each). Trimming left V 5 bases short and J 8 bases short, with 19 bases between. This CDR3 is built from 15 residues. Germline V CDR1 and CDR2: SGHVS, FQNEAQ. The CDR3 spells CASSPYRGQKDIQYF. In DNA form, the CDR3 reads TGTGCCAGCAGCCCTTACCGGGGCCAAAAGGACATTCAGTACTTC.

The chain is built from TRBV13 and TRBJ1-2; tentative D call: TRBD1 (6 bases). Trimming cost V 0 bases and J 0 bases, with 14 bases left between them. Looked up from germline, CDR1 is PRHDT and CDR2 is FYEKMQ (reference sequence). The CDR3 totals 17 residues. The CDR3 sequence is CASSLGTGGGPNYGYTF. CDR3 coding DNA: TGTGCCAGCAGCTTAGGGACGGGCGGGGGGCCTAACTATGGCTACACCTTC.

V and J are TRBV19 and TRBJ2-7, with TRBD1 as a possible D gene (6 bases). The CDR3 totals 14 residues. Per the germline V gene, CDR1 is LNHDA and CDR2 is SQIVND (reference sequence). The V end was cut by 3 bases, the J end by 4 bases, with 13 bases between. The chain's CDR3 is CASSIMTGGYEQYF. As DNA, the CDR3 is TGTGCCAGTAGTATCATGACAGGCGGGTACGAGCAGTACTTC.

This chain links TRBV7-6 with TRBJ2-1; 7 bases map to TRBD2. CDR1 is SGHVS and CDR2 is FNYEAQ in the germline V gene. Trimming took 4 bases from V and 0 from J; bases not matched to a gene: 3. There are 15 residues in the CDR3. This CDR3 is CASSSGGSSYNEQFF. The CDR3 DNA reads TGTGCCAGCAGCTCCGGGGGGAGCTCCTACAATGAGCAGTTCTTC.

The genes are TRBV7-9 and TRBJ2-7; D gene ambiguous. V was trimmed by 2 bases and J by 1 base, leaving 9 bases between them. Germline-derived CDR1 and CDR2 are SEHNR and FQNEAQ (reference sequence). The CDR3 is made up of 14 amino acids. The CDR3 coding sequence is TGTGCCAGCAGCTTACAGACGGAATCCTACGAGCAGTACTTC. Protein product: CASSLQTESYEQYF. The full variable domain, in which reference TRBV7-9 and TRBJ2-7 provide the parts outside the CDR3, is DTGVSQNPRHKITKRGQNVTFRCDPISEHNRLYWYRQTLGQGPEFLTYFQNEAQLEKSRLLSDRFSAERPKGSFSTLEIQRTEQGDSAMYLCASSLQTESYEQYFGPGTRLTVT.